This TCR beta chain is from a study of beta chain features in type 1 diabetes. This CDR3 comprises 14 residues. J was trimmed by 6 bases and V by 4 bases; bases with no gene match: 3. The germline V gene encodes CDR1 SGHRS and CDR2 YFSETQ. The isolated RNA, all of it, was reverse transcribed, so expressed TCRB transcripts were what got sequenced. Some clones are missing from TCRdb's copy, which holds only in-frame ones; the method was immunoSEQ multiplex PCR. The sample comprises 640,000 or so clones, roughly an eighth of which are singletons, and 0.035% to 0.04% rests with the top ten. Isolation of CD4+ naive, central memory, regulatory and stem cell-like memory cells was achieved by sorting via CD45RO/CCR7/CD25/CD127/CD95/CD27. This clone was counted a few times. Its antigen is unidentified. Whole-study findings and limits: For Type 1 diabetes patients, all four CD4+ subsets carried TCRB CDR3s that were moderately but significantly shorter. Sequencing of cDNA might inflate the share of cells that strongly express TCR.

Material: naive CD4+ T cells from blood. This sequence originates from a man younger than 30 with type 1 diabetes. The rearrangement links TRBV5-1 to TRBJ2-1; 11 bases agree with TRBD2. The CDR3 region has the DNA TGCGCCAGCAGCCTCGGGACTAGCGGCAATGAGCAGTTCTTC. It specifies CASSLGTSGNEQFF.